This passage covers 31 T cell receptor beta chains from one sample sequenced in a study of T cells in Graves' hyperthyroidism and ophthalmopathy. The CDR3 regions of TCR beta were amplified from RNA transcripts. During a first-round RT-PCR of the TCR CDR3, the HTBI primer set was used. TCRdb reanalysed the multiplex PCR reads using MiXCR and keeps one entry per CDR3 protein. The sample holds around 760,000 distinct CDR3 sequences; 35% are singletons and the top ten take roughly 31%. Sequences were obtained from blood. These receptors were obtained from a woman in her 40s with Graves' hyperthyroidism.

This clonotype was picked up many times. This chain uses TRBV11-2 with TRBJ2-5, with a tentative D call TRBD2 (6 bases). The CDR3 has 14 amino acids. Germline V gene lookup returns CDR1 SGHAT and CDR2 FQNNGV. V was cut by 1 base and J by 6 bases, with 12 bases left in between. The DNA of the CDR3 is TGTGCCAGCAGCTTAGCACTAGCTGAGAAGACCCAGTACTTC. This gives the protein CASSLALAEKTQYF.

This clonotype was detected many times. As DNA, the CDR3 is TGTGCCAGCAACCCAACGGGGTCTAACTATGGCTACACCTTC. Its translation: CASNPTGSNYGYTF. V and J are TRBV12-3 or TRBV12-4 and TRBJ1-2; D is ambiguous. The CDR3 has 14 amino acids. V was trimmed by 7 bases and J by 0 bases, leaving 12 bases between them.

About this clonotype: Germline and junction disagree at one end, which may indicate a read error. The rearrangement joins TRBV5-1 to TRBJ1-1; D perhaps matches TRBD1 (5 bases). This CDR3 region has 16 residues. The germline gives CDR1 SGHRS, CDR2 YFSETQ. CDR3 amino acids: CASSLAGSQGRTEAFF. The CDR3 DNA reads as TGTGCCAGCAGCTTGGCCGGGTCCCAGGGTCGGACTGAAGCTTTCTTT.

V is TRBV9 and J is TRBJ2-6; D gene unclear. Germline-derived CDR1 and CDR2 are SGDLS and YYNGEE. This CDR3 has 18 amino acids. V lost 0 bases, J lost 0 bases, and 13 bases lay in between. The CDR3 sequence is CASSVALDVFSGANVLTF. CDR3 coding DNA: TGTGCCAGCAGCGTAGCCTTGGACGTTTTCTCTGGGGCCAACGTCCTGACTTTC.

This clonotype showed up just a few times. The chain joins TRBV6-6 to TRBJ2-7; unclear D gene. CDR1 MNHNY and CDR2 SVGAGI come from the germline V gene (reference sequence). V lost 4 bases, J lost 7 bases, and 11 bases lay in between. This CDR3 region has 12 residues. CDR3 protein: CASSSNPGEQYF. Here the CDR3 DNA reads TGTGCCAGCAGTTCCAACCCCGGGGAGCAGTACTTC.

J is TRBJ2-7 and V is TRBV6-5; 9 bases match TRBD1. V trimming: 7 bases; J trimming: 1 base; junction bases outside the gene matches: 5. The CDR3 loop spans 14 amino acids. The germline gives CDR1 MNHEY, CDR2 SVGAGI. Here the CDR3 reads CASTGTGFSYEQYF. The CDR3 coding sequence is TGTGCCAGCACCGGGACAGGGTTTTCCTACGAGCAGTACTTC.

This CDR3 is CSVEDTGVGGYTF. Written as DNA, the CDR3 is TGCAGCGTTGAGGACACAGGGGTGGGTGGCTACACCTTC. This chain connects TRBV29-1 to TRBJ1-2; 7 nucleotides line up with TRBD1. Losses at the gene ends were 3 bases for V and 7 bases for J; bases not matched to a gene: 8. The CDR3 is 13 residues long. From germline, CDR1 is SQVTM and CDR2 ANQGSEA.

The V and J genes are TRBV4-1 and TRBJ2-5; 7 bases align to TRBD2. CDR3 length equals 17 residues. Trimming at V came to 5 bases and at J to 4 bases, leaving 16 bases not matched to a gene. Germline-derived CDR1 and CDR2 are MGHRA and YSYEKL. This CDR3 reads CASSSHGGGEGPETQYF. In nucleotides, the CDR3 is TGCGCCAGCAGCTCCCACGGCGGAGGGGAGGGCCCAGAGACCCAGTACTTC.

The chain has TRBV10-3 and TRBJ2-7, with unresolved D. Trimming removed 2 bases at V and 1 base at J, with 9 bases between. There are 14 residues in the CDR3. Germline assignment: CDR1 ENHRY and CDR2 SYGVKD. CDR3 in amino acids: CAISEGEGSYEQYF. The CDR3 bases are TGTGCCATCAGTGAGGGGGAAGGGTCCTACGAGCAGTACTTC.

The sample holds a few counts of this clonotype. The rearrangement uses TRBV19 and TRBJ1-3; tentatively, D is TRBD1 (5 bases). Looked up from germline, CDR1 is LNHDA and CDR2 is SQIVND (reference sequence). The V end was cut by 6 bases, the J end by 4 bases, with 16 bases between. CDR3 length: 15 amino acids. The chain's CDR3 is CASSARRDGGNTIYF. CDR3 DNA sequence: TGTGCCAGTAGCGCTCGCCGGGACGGAGGAAACACCATATATTTT. The variable domain in full, completed from reference TRBV19 and TRBJ1-3, reads DGGITQSPKYLFRKEGQNVTLSCEQNLNHDAMYWYRQDPGQGLRLIYYSQIVNDFQKGDIAEGYSVSREKKESFPLTVTSAQKNPTAFYLCASSARRDGGNTIYFGEGSWLTVV.

This clonotype turned up a few times. This chain uses TRBV6-1 with TRBJ1-5; maybe TRBD1 (5 bases). The V and J ends lost 2 bases and 1 base respectively, with 9 bases between them. The germline gives CDR1 MNHNS, CDR2 SASEGT. The CDR3 is made up of 15 amino acids. The CDR3 sequence: CASSEQGWSNQPQHF. For the CDR3, the DNA is TGTGCCAGCAGTGAACAGGGTTGGAGCAATCAGCCCCAGCATTTT.

The J gene is TRBJ2-3, the V gene TRBV25-1; perhaps TRBD1 as D (6 bases). The CDR3 extends over 17 amino acids. Trimming pared 5 bases from V and 0 bases from J, leaving 18 bases between. The germline gives CDR1 MGHDK, CDR2 SYGVNS. CDR3 loop: CASSPPTRGLSTDTQYF. The DNA of the CDR3 is TGTGCCAGCAGTCCCCCCACCAGGGGATTGAGCACAGATACGCAGTATTTT.

The rearrangement links TRBV24-1 to TRBJ1-2; D is ambiguous. Looked up from germline, CDR1 is KGHDR and CDR2 is SFDVKD. Between the trimmed V and J ends, which lost 4 bases and 7 bases, there was a span of 15 bases. CDR3 size: 14 residues. The chain's CDR3 is CATSDPVRPAGYTF. The CDR3 DNA reads as TGTGCCACCAGTGACCCTGTGCGGCCCGCTGGCTACACCTTC.

This sequence joins TRBV12-3 or TRBV12-4 and TRBJ1-4; no reliable D call. The CDR3 is 13 amino acids. With 1 base removed from V and 5 bases from J, the gap between germline ends came to 5 bases. CDR3 DNA: TGTGCCAGCAGTTTAGATTTAAATGAAAAACTGTTTTTT. Translating it yields CASSLDLNEKLFF.

V and J are TRBV19 and TRBJ2-6; D is undetermined. The CDR3 runs 14 residues. The V gene's germline CDR1 is LNHDA and CDR2 SQIVND (reference sequence). Trimming took 5 bases from V and 4 from J, leaving 9 bases between them. The DNA for the CDR3 is TGTGCCAGTAGTCAGGCCAGGGGGGCCAACGTCCTGACTTTC. Translation gives CASSQARGANVLTF.

A remark on this clonotype: Being one base from a much bigger clone, this may be a read error. The chain has TRBV7-2 and TRBJ2-5, with D hard to call. The CDR3 extends over 12 amino acids. V shed 3 bases and J shed 7 bases, with 9 bases lying between them. Germline V gene lookup returns CDR1 SGHTA and CDR2 FQGNSA. The DNA for the CDR3 is TGTGCCAGCAGCTTTCCGACGGGGACCCAGTACTTC. Amino acids: CASSFPTGTQYF. Full variable domain (outside the CDR3, taken from reference TRBV7-2 and TRBJ2-5): GAGVSQSPSNKVTEKGKDVELRCDPISGHTALYWYRQSLGQGLEFLIYFQGNSAPDKSGLPSDRFSAERTGGSVSTLTIQRTQQEDSAVYLCASSFPTGTQYFGPGTRLLVL.

The chain carries TRBV6-5 and TRBJ2-3; tentative D call: TRBD2 (5 bases). The germline gives CDR1 MNHEY, CDR2 SVGAGI. The CDR3 is 14 residues long. V was cut by 4 bases and J by 4 bases, with 12 bases left in between. The DNA of the CDR3 is TGTGCCAGCAGTTCTGGACTTCTCTCAGATACGCAGTATTTT. Translated, it gives CASSSGLLSDTQYF.

J is TRBJ1-1 and V is TRBV9, with D uncertain. In germline, CDR1 is SGDLS, CDR2 YYNGEE. There are 12 residues in the CDR3. V dropped 7 bases and J dropped 2 bases, with 9 bases sitting between them. CDR3 nucleotide sequence: TGTGCCAGCGCACCCATAAACACTGAAGCTTTCTTT. Translated: CASAPINTEAFF.

V and J are TRBV7-8 and TRBJ1-2; tentative D call: TRBD1 (5 bases). The CDR3 is made up of 16 amino acids. Trimming pared 0 bases from V and 2 bases from J, leaving 13 bases between. Looked up from germline, CDR1 is SGHVS and CDR2 is FQNEAQ. The chain's CDR3 is CASSLAGTERNYGYTF. In DNA form, the CDR3 reads TGTGCCAGCAGCTTAGCCGGGACGGAGAGAAACTATGGCTACACCTTC.

There are a few counts of this clonotype. The chain carries TRBV7-6 and TRBJ1-3; no reliable D call. Germline V CDR1 and CDR2: SGHVS, FNYEAQ. The CDR3 has 15 residues. V gave up 6 bases and J gave up 7 bases, with 19 bases separating them. CDR3 coding DNA: TGTGCCAGCAGTTTATGGGCAGACCTGAAGAACACCATATATTTT. Translating it yields CASSLWADLKNTIYF.

This clonotype was observed a few times. The chain uses TRBV27 and TRBJ1-5, with D uncertain. Germline CDR1 reads MNHEY; CDR2 reads SMNVEV (reference sequence). Trimming pared 4 bases from V and 11 bases from J, leaving 12 bases between. This CDR3 is built from 12 residues. CDR3 DNA: TGTGCCAGCAGTTCTGGGATGACGGCCCAGCATTTT. This encodes CASSSGMTAQHF.

The rearrangement joins TRBV5-1 to TRBJ1-2; 8 bases line up with TRBD1. Germline CDR1 SGHRS, CDR2 YFSETQ. This CDR3 spans 14 amino acids. V shed 4 bases and J 6 bases; nucleotides not matched to a gene: 8. The CDR3 coding sequence is TGCGCCAGCAGCCCCCGGACAGGGTTTGATGGCTACACCTTC. Its protein product is CASSPRTGFDGYTF.

This rearrangement joins TRBV2 to TRBJ2-7; TRBD1 matches at 9 bases. The V gene end was trimmed by 7 bases and the J gene end by 4 bases; junction bases not matched to a gene: 5. This CDR3 has 13 residues. Germline CDR1 SNHLY, CDR2 FYNNEI. CDR3 nucleotides: TGTGCCAGCATTGGGACAGGGATTTACGAGCAGTACTTC. Translating it yields CASIGTGIYEQYF.

This sequence joins TRBV4-1 and TRBJ1-4; D may be TRBD1 (6 bases). Germline CDR1 and CDR2: MGHRA and YSYEKL. V was clipped by 0 bases and J by 8 bases, with 13 bases between them. The CDR3 has 15 residues. CDR3 residues: CASSQDARGYEKLFF. CDR3 sequence (DNA): TGCGCCAGCAGCCAAGATGCCAGGGGCTACGAAAAACTGTTTTTT.

This clonotype occurred a few times. The gene calls are TRBV7-9 and TRBJ1-1, with TRBD1 matching 7 bases. CDR1 and CDR2 (germline): SEHNR, FQNEAQ (reference sequence). After removal of 4 bases from V and 1 base from J, the junction contained 6 bases not matched to a gene. The CDR3 spans 15 residues. For the CDR3, the DNA is TGTGCCAGCAGCTACTACAGGGGTGGGAACACTGAAGCTTTCTTT. Residues: CASSYYRGGNTEAFF.

This clonotype was picked up many times. The V gene is TRBV10-3, the J gene TRBJ1-1; 7 nucleotides agree with TRBD1. The CDR3 length is 13 residues. Germline-derived CDR1 and CDR2 are ENHRY and SYGVKD. J lost 3 bases, V lost 6 bases, and 4 bases had no gene match. The CDR3 reads CAIRTGWDTEAFF. The CDR3 DNA reads TGTGCCATCAGGACAGGGTGGGACACTGAAGCTTTCTTT.

The chain couples TRBV18 to TRBJ1-4, with D possibly TRBD1 on 6 matching bases. Trimming cost V 6 bases and J 7 bases, with 15 bases left between them. CDR1 and CDR2 (germline): KGHSH, LQKENI. This CDR3 has 14 amino acids. CDR3 DNA sequence: TGTGCCAGCTCGTCGACAAGGACAGTTGAAAAACTGTTTTTT. It yields the protein CASSSTRTVEKLFF.

This clonotype showed up many times. The chain combines TRBV10-3 with TRBJ1-2; TRBD1 matches at 10 bases. The V segment lost 0 bases and the J segment 6 bases; nucleotides outside the gene matches: 1. Germline loops: CDR1 ENHRY, CDR2 SYGVKD. The CDR3 contains 14 residues. CDR3 DNA: TGTGCCATCAGTGAGTCGACAGGGGGCAATGGCTACACCTTC. It specifies CAISESTGGNGYTF.

On this clonotype: Possible read error: a much larger clone is one base away. The rearrangement uses TRBV7-6 and TRBJ1-3; D remains unclear. The V and J ends lost 5 bases and 4 bases respectively, with 12 bases between them. The CDR3 has 14 amino acids. Germline CDR1 is SGHVS and CDR2 is FNYEAQ. DNA for the CDR3: TGTGCCAGCAGCCTCAATCCTATCGGAAACACCATATATTTT. Translating gives CASSLNPIGNTIYF.

This clonotype appeared a few times. The V call is TRBV6-2 or TRBV6-3, the J call TRBJ2-7; no reliable D call. Germline assignment: CDR1 MNHEY and CDR2 SVGEGT. The CDR3 is 13 residues long. V was trimmed by 7 bases and J by 2 bases, leaving 12 bases between them. The CDR3 DNA follows: TGTGCCAGCATTTCCACAGCAACCTACGAGCAGTACTTC. It translates to CASISTATYEQYF.

The sample holds many counts of this clonotype. The genes are TRBV7-2 and TRBJ2-5; 8 bases align to TRBD2. From germline, CDR1 is SGHTA and CDR2 FQGNSA. This CDR3 contains 15 residues. Trimming cost V 5 bases and J 3 bases; bases outside gene matches: 8. The CDR3 nucleotides read TGTGCCAGCAGCCCGCAAGCGGGAGTCGAAGAGACCCAGTACTTC. This encodes CASSPQAGVEETQYF.